These 32 T cell receptor beta chains originate from one sample sequenced in a study of blood T cell repertoires in COVID-19. TCRdb's copy holds only in-frame clones and misses some; the assay was immunoSEQ multiplex PCR. The profile covers roughly 500,000 clones, with roughly 88% appearing a single time and roughly 1.9% taken by the ten largest. Input material: PBMCs or T cells enriched from blood (not recorded which). These receptors originate from a woman aged 40 to 50 who had recovered from COVID-19.

V usage is TRBV7-2 and J usage is TRBJ1-4; TRBD1 might be the D (5 bases). The CDR3 is made up of 16 amino acids. CDR1 and CDR2 from the germline V gene are SGHTA and FQGNSA. The V gene lost 2 bases and the J gene lost 3 bases, with 13 bases spanning the gap. The CDR3 spells CASSLRARGSNEKLFF. The CDR3, as DNA: TGTGCCAGCAGCTTAAGGGCCCGGGGGTCTAATGAAAAACTGTTTTTT.

V usage is TRBV29-1 and J usage is TRBJ1-5, with TRBD1 as a possible D gene (5 bases). Trimming removed 6 bases from V and 6 bases from J, with 15 bases in between. Germline V lookup: CDR1 SQVTM, CDR2 ANQGSEA. The CDR3 length is 13 residues. CDR3 amino acids: CSVSRGSGQPQHF. The CDR3 bases are TGCAGCGTATCTAGGGGTTCGGGTCAGCCCCAGCATTTT.

The chain is built from TRBV2 and TRBJ2-1; 9 positions agree with TRBD2. In germline, CDR1 is SNHLY, CDR2 FYNNEI. V lost 10 bases and J lost 1; bases outside the gene matches: 8. The CDR3 totals 15 residues. The CDR3 sequence is CAIPLAGGSYNEQFF. The CDR3 nucleotides read TGTGCCATCCCCCTGGCGGGAGGGTCCTACAATGAGCAGTTCTTC. Based on the CDR3 plus reference TRBV2 and TRBJ2-1, the full variable domain is EPEVTQTPSHQVTQMGQEVILRCVPISNHLYFYWYRQILGQKVEFLVSFYNNEISEKSEIFDDQFSVERPDGSNFTLKIRSTKLEDSAMYFCAIPLAGGSYNEQFFGPGTRLTVL.

In regard to this clone: The limits of the CDR3 on the DNA are not certain, so only TCRdb's listed CDR3 is given. This chain connects TRBV5-1 to TRBJ2-1; TRBD2 is the table's D call, not checked against the DNA. Germline V gene lookup returns CDR1 SGHRS and CDR2 YFSETQ. The CDR3 has 15 amino acids, counting both end residues. The CDR3 is CASSSSGGLGNEQFF.

The chain joins TRBV10-2 to TRBJ1-2; unclear D gene. Germline lookup yields CDR1 WSHSY and CDR2 SAAADI. Trimming took off 4 bases at V and 2 bases at J, with 26 bases between the two ends. CDR3 size: 19 residues. The CDR3 bases are TGCGCCAGCAGTGTAACCCCACATCGACGCAGGTCCTCCAACTATGGCTACACCTTC. Its translation is CASSVTPHRRRSSNYGYTF.

This rearrangement joins TRBV4-1 to TRBJ1-2; TRBD1 agrees at 7 bases. The CDR3 length is 14 residues. Germline V gene sequence: CDR1 MGHRA, CDR2 YSYEKL. V lost 0 bases to trimming and J lost 4 bases; unmatched junction nucleotides: 2. The CDR3: CASSQDWDSYGYTF. The CDR3 DNA reads TGCGCCAGCAGCCAAGATTGGGACAGCTATGGCTACACCTTC.

The chain couples TRBV7-8 to TRBJ2-7; 14 bases are shared with TRBD2. Germline lookup yields CDR1 SGHVS and CDR2 FQNEAQ. The V and J ends lost 5 bases and 2 bases, in that order; junction bases with no gene match: 8. CDR3 length: 17 amino acids. The CDR3 loop is CASSLGLAGAQPYEQYF. The CDR3 DNA reads as TGTGCCAGCAGCCTGGGACTAGCGGGAGCCCAACCCTACGAGCAGTACTTC.

The chain is built from TRBV29-1 and TRBJ2-3, with TRBD2 as a possible D gene (5 bases). The germline CDR1 and CDR2 sequences are SQVTM and ANQGSEA. The CDR3 has 14 amino acids. Between the trimmed V and J ends, which lost 7 bases and 4 bases, there was a span of 18 bases. In DNA, the CDR3 is TGCAGCGCTTCTACCCGGGGAGCTGCAGATACGCAGTATTTT. Protein sequence: CSASTRGAADTQYF.

This chain connects TRBV19 to TRBJ2-5, with TRBD1 identical over 8 bases. The CDR3 contains 16 residues. V lost 5 bases to trimming and J lost 1 base; unmatched junction nucleotides: 9. Germline V gives CDR1 LNHDA, CDR2 SQIVND (reference sequence). CDR3 residues: CASSLHGQGGQETQYF. The CDR3 DNA follows: TGTGCCAGTAGTCTTCATGGACAGGGTGGCCAAGAGACCCAGTACTTC.

CDR3 nucleotides: TGTGCCAGTAGTATACAGGGTACGGAAAAACTGTTTTTT. Translation gives CASSIQGTEKLFF. The V call is TRBV19, the J call TRBJ1-4, with D possibly matching TRBD1 (5 bases). The V end was cut by 2 bases, the J end by 8 bases, with 9 bases between. The CDR3 spans 13 residues. Germline assignment: CDR1 LNHDA and CDR2 SQIVND (reference sequence).

This chain joins TRBV6-5 and TRBJ2-1; 7 bases align to TRBD2. J lost 9 bases, V lost 5 bases, and 13 bases had no gene match. The CDR3 runs to 15 residues. Looked up from germline, CDR1 is MNHEY and CDR2 is SVGAGI. Written as DNA, the CDR3 is TGTGCCAGCAGTATCAGAGCGGGGCCGGGGGGTGAGCAGTTCTTC. Residues: CASSIRAGPGGEQFF.

This chain uses TRBV7-8 with TRBJ1-3; D not resolved. Trimming removed 3 bases from V and 3 bases from J, with 12 bases in between. The CDR3 is 15 amino acids. Germline V gene data show CDR1 as SGHVS and CDR2 as FQNEAQ. The CDR3 coding sequence is TGTGCCAGCAGCTTGGGAGGGAGAAGTGGAAACACCATATATTTT. Protein: CASSLGGRSGNTIYF.

This rearrangement joins TRBV7-6 to TRBJ2-1; 8 positions match TRBD2. This CDR3 region has 17 residues. The germline V gene has CDR1 SGHVS and CDR2 FNYEAQ. V was pared by 0 bases and J by 2 bases, with 6 bases of the junction left unmatched. This chain's CDR3 is CASSLALAGGTYNEQFF. Written as DNA, the CDR3 is TGTGCCAGCAGCTTAGCTCTAGCGGGCGGCACCTACAATGAGCAGTTCTTC.

The chain joins TRBV24-1 to TRBJ2-5; D uncertain. The V and J ends lost 4 bases and 6 bases respectively, with 14 bases between them. The CDR3 spans 14 residues. Germline CDR1 reads KGHDR; CDR2 reads SFDVKD. The CDR3, as DNA: TGTGCCACCAGTGAAAGAGCTCTGGGCCAGACCCAGTACTTC. Translation gives CATSERALGQTQYF.

The rearrangement links TRBV15 to TRBJ1-4; D unresolved. Trimming pared 0 bases from V and 6 bases from J, leaving 8 bases between. CDR1 is LNHNV and CDR2 is YYDKDF in the germline V gene (reference sequence). The CDR3 extends over 14 amino acids. The CDR3 coding sequence is TGTGCCACCAGCAGAGACGCGCTGGATGAAAAACTGTTTTTT. It encodes CATSRDALDEKLFF.

Comments on this clone: In the same sample, other DNA sequences code for this CDR3. The gene calls are TRBV11-3 and TRBJ2-1; D might be TRBD1 (6 bases). The CDR3 totals 15 residues. The V gene's germline CDR1 is SGHNT and CDR2 YENEEA. V was pared by 0 bases and J by 2 bases, with 8 bases between. The CDR3 here is CASSLDRGTYNEQFF. Written as DNA, the CDR3 is TGTGCCAGCAGCTTAGACAGGGGCACCTACAATGAGCAGTTCTTC.

The chain carries TRBV30 and TRBJ1-1; no firm D call. CDR1 is GTSNPN and CDR2 is SVGIG in the germline V gene (reference sequence). The CDR3 is 11 residues long. V was trimmed by 4 bases and J by 0 bases, leaving 3 bases between them. The CDR3 nucleotides read TGTGCCTGGAAGCTGAACACTGAAGCTTTCTTT. Translation gives CAWKLNTEAFF.

The chain couples TRBV18 to TRBJ2-3; 7 positions match TRBD2. V lost 2 bases to trimming and J lost 3 bases; unmatched junction nucleotides: 20. The CDR3 consists of 20 residues. CDR1 is KGHSH, CDR2 LQKENI, per germline. The CDR3 coding sequence is TGTGCCAGCTCACCATACTTTTTAGGTGCGGCGGGAGTGTCTACAGATACGCAGTATTTT. Amino acid sequence: CASSPYFLGAAGVSTDTQYF.

V gene TRBV5-4 combines with J gene TRBJ2-7; no clear D. The CDR3 length is 15 residues. V lost 4 bases, J lost 2 bases, and 16 bases lay in between. Germline loops: CDR1 SGHNT, CDR2 YYREEE (reference sequence). CDR3 residues: CASSPTPSKTYEQYF. CDR3 coding DNA: TGTGCCAGCAGCCCTACTCCATCAAAGACCTACGAGCAGTACTTC.

The genes are TRBV28 and TRBJ1-5, with a weak D call TRBD1 (5 bases). The CDR3 is made up of 15 amino acids. V lost 5 bases, J lost 3 bases, and 14 bases lay in between. In germline, CDR1 is MDHEN, CDR2 SYDVKM. In nucleotides, the CDR3 is TGTGCCAGCAGTCTAAATGACAGACTCAATCAGCCCCAGCATTTT. It translates to CASSLNDRLNQPQHF.

The chain uses TRBV5-4 and TRBJ1-1, with 8 bases identical to TRBD1. CDR3 size: 15 residues. Trimming cost V 3 bases and J 1 base; bases outside gene matches: 5. The germline gives CDR1 SGHNT, CDR2 YYREEE (reference sequence). CDR3 amino acids: CASSSPGGKNTEAFF. CDR3 bases: TGTGCCAGCAGCTCCCCAGGGGGCAAGAACACTGAAGCTTTCTTT.

The chain combines TRBV4-2 with TRBJ2-3; 12 positions match TRBD2. V trimming: 4 bases; J trimming: 3 bases; junction bases outside the gene matches: 11. Germline CDR1 is LGHNA and CDR2 is YNFKEQ. CDR3 length equals 18 residues. The CDR3 bases are TGTGCCAGCAGCCGGGGGCTAGCGGGAGGGGTTTTAACAGATACGCAGTATTTT. It specifies CASSRGLAGGVLTDTQYF.

This clone was detected once. The rearrangement joins TRBV4-2 to TRBJ1-4; 7 positions match TRBD1. The CDR3 sequence is 14 residues long. CDR1 and CDR2 from the germline V gene are LGHNA and YNFKEQ. Trimming removed 5 bases from V and 6 bases from J; junction bases left unmatched: 6. This CDR3 is CASSGGTDHEKLFF. As DNA, the CDR3 is TGTGCCAGCAGCGGGGGGACAGACCATGAAAAACTGTTTTTT.

The gene calls are TRBV3-1 (or the pseudogene TRBV3-2) and TRBJ1-2; 9 nucleotides match TRBD1. CDR3 length: 14 amino acids. Germline loops: CDR1 LGHDT, CDR2 YNNKEL (reference sequence). V lost 2 bases, J lost 9 bases, and 7 bases stayed unmatched. The CDR3 here is CASSQPRDRESYTF. CDR3 nucleotides: TGTGCCAGCAGCCAACCACGGGACAGGGAGAGCTACACCTTC.

In this sample, this clone turned up once. The chain is built from TRBV19 and TRBJ1-2; no firm D call. Trimming took 6 bases from V and 8 from J, leaving 10 bases between them. The germline gives CDR1 LNHDA, CDR2 SQIVND (reference sequence). The CDR3 spans 11 residues. The CDR3 loop is CASSLDGGYTF. CDR3 coding DNA: TGTGCCAGTAGCCTCGACGGGGGCTACACCTTC.

V usage is TRBV11-3 and J usage is TRBJ2-7; D perhaps matches TRBD2 (5 bases). Germline CDR1 is SGHNT and CDR2 is YENEEA. Between the trimmed V and J ends, which lost 4 bases and 4 bases, there was a span of 20 bases. The CDR3 totals 16 residues. CDR3 coding DNA: TGTGCCAGCAGCTGGGAAGCGACGGACTCCGGTTACGAGCAGTACTTC. Amino acid sequence: CASSWEATDSGYEQYF.

This chain joins TRBV7-9 and TRBJ2-3; 7 positions agree with TRBD2. V shed 5 bases and J 6 bases; nucleotides not matched to a gene: 5. The CDR3 is made up of 13 amino acids. The germline CDR1 and CDR2 sequences are SEHNR and FQNEAQ (reference sequence). In DNA form, the CDR3 reads TGTGCCAGCAGCCAGACTAGCAGCGATACGCAGTATTTT. Protein sequence: CASSQTSSDTQYF.

This clone was seen more than once but under ten times. The J gene is TRBJ1-1, the V gene TRBV4-2; D is unclear. Trimming stripped 1 base from V and 1 base from J, with 10 bases between. Germline loops: CDR1 LGHNA, CDR2 YNFKEQ. This CDR3 region has 15 residues. The CDR3 DNA reads TGTGCCAGCAGCCAAGGCGGTTCGGGGAACACTGAAGCTTTCTTT. This sequence encodes CASSQGGSGNTEAFF.

This sequence joins TRBV19 and TRBJ1-2; D remains ambiguous. The CDR3 has 11 amino acids. CDR1 and CDR2 (germline): LNHDA, SQIVND (reference sequence). The V gene lost 11 bases and the J gene lost 6 bases, with 13 bases spanning the gap. The CDR3 bases are TGTGCCGTGCAGGCTATGGATGGCTACACCTTC. Residues: CAVQAMDGYTF.

The chain uses TRBV2 and TRBJ2-7; D might be TRBD1 (6 bases). This CDR3 is built from 11 residues. V dropped 6 bases and J dropped 4 bases, with 7 bases sitting between them. CDR1 is SNHLY and CDR2 is FYNNEI in the germline V gene. CDR3 protein: CASSGTYEQYF. Here the CDR3 DNA reads TGTGCCAGCAGCGGGACATACGAGCAGTACTTC.

A few counts support this clone. The rearrangement uses TRBV7-8 and TRBJ1-1; perhaps TRBD1 as D (5 bases). Germline V gene sequence: CDR1 SGHVS, CDR2 FQNEAQ. The V and J ends lost 5 bases and 1 base respectively, with 11 bases between them. This CDR3 contains 14 residues. The CDR3 DNA sequence: TGTGCCAGCAGCAAAAAACAGGCGAACACTGAAGCTTTCTTT. Its protein is CASSKKQANTEAFF. Drawing the rest from reference TRBV7-8 and TRBJ1-1, the complete variable domain is GAGVSQSPRYKVAKRGQDVALRCDPISGHVSLFWYQQALGQGPEFLTYFQNEAQLDKSGLPSDRFFAERPEGSVSTLKIQRTQQEDSAVYLCASSKKQANTEAFFGQGTRLTVV.

The V gene is TRBV5-1, the J gene TRBJ2-3; 8 bases align to TRBD2. The CDR3 is 16 amino acids. Germline CDR1 reads SGHRS; CDR2 reads YFSETQ. The V and J ends lost 4 bases and 5 bases, in that order; junction bases with no gene match: 12. The CDR3 is CASSPDQRERLDTQYF. CDR3 DNA sequence: TGCGCCAGCAGCCCAGATCAGCGGGAGAGGCTAGATACGCAGTATTTT.